The 17 T cell receptor beta chains below come from one sample, sequenced in a study of CD8 T cells in ankylosing spondylitis. Each CDR3 protein is one row after TCRdb ran MiXCR on the 5' RACE reads. The sample consists of roughly 490,000 distinct CDR3 sequences, 5.3% of them appearing once. No antigen has been assigned to these receptors. Notes on the study in general: Seemingly distinctive of ankylosing spondylitis blood was a TCR beta motif formed by eight highly homologous variants.

The material sequenced was blood, either unsorted or a sorted T cell fraction (not recorded which). The source of these receptors is a male donor with ankylosing spondylitis.

Notes on this clonotype: A much bigger clone sits one base away, suggesting this may be a read error. This chain joins TRBV11-1 and TRBJ2-1, with D possibly being TRBD2 (5 bases). This CDR3 spans 14 amino acids. Germline CDR1 SGHAT, CDR2 FQDESV (reference sequence). The CDR3 region has the DNA TGTGCCAGCAGCAGATCTAGCTCCTACAATGGGCAGTTCTTC. This gives the protein CASSRSSSYNGQFF.

This clonotype was observed many times. This chain joins TRBV5-1 and TRBJ2-1; D tentatively fits TRBD1 or TRBD2 (6 bases each). Looked up from germline, CDR1 is SGHRS and CDR2 is YFSETQ. V lost 4 bases to trimming and J lost 4 bases, with 15 bases between them. The CDR3 has 15 residues. CDR3 nucleotide sequence: TGCGCCAGCAGCCCCCTGGCGGGACAATACAATGAGCAGTTCTTC. This sequence encodes CASSPLAGQYNEQFF.

In its sample, this clonotype was seen many times. The chain couples TRBV12-3 or TRBV12-4 to TRBJ2-1; TRBD1 matches 7 bases. This CDR3 has 14 amino acids. With 6 bases clipped from V and 5 bases from J, the junction kept 7 bases outside the gene matches. The CDR3 sequence is CASSHRGGDNEQFF. The DNA for the CDR3 is TGTGCCAGCAGCCACAGGGGCGGAGACAATGAGCAGTTCTTC.

This clonotype was seen ten or more times. This rearrangement joins TRBV4-3 to TRBJ1-2, with D unresolved. The length of the CDR3 is 14 residues. Deletions cut 4 bases from V and 7 bases from J, with 16 bases between. CDR1 is LGHNA, CDR2 YSLEER, per germline. The CDR3 nucleotides are TGCGCCAGCAGCCCCAAGGTCGGGGTACGTGGCTACACCTTC. This encodes CASSPKVGVRGYTF.

This clonotype was seen ten or more times. V gene TRBV12-3 or TRBV12-4 combines with J gene TRBJ1-2, with D maybe TRBD1 (5 bases). CDR3 length: 16 amino acids. Deletions cut 1 base from V and 0 bases from J, with 12 bases between. CDR3 protein: CASSLVGAEPNYGYTF. As DNA, the CDR3 is TGTGCCAGCAGTTTAGTCGGGGCGGAACCTAACTATGGCTACACCTTC.

This clonotype has ten or more counts. The chain joins TRBV7-2 to TRBJ2-3; D gene ambiguous. Trimming took 7 bases from V and 0 from J, leaving 11 bases between them. The V gene's germline CDR1 is SGHTA and CDR2 FQGNSA. The CDR3 spans 14 residues. CDR3 sequence reads: CASNPRDSTDTQYF. The CDR3 nucleotides are TGTGCCAGCAATCCGAGAGACAGCACAGATACGCAGTATTTT.

This clonotype was seen many times. The chain recombines TRBV10-3 with TRBJ1-4, with a weak D call TRBD1 (5 bases). V was cut by 0 bases and J by 8 bases, with 10 bases left in between. CDR3 length: 14 residues. Germline values: CDR1 ENHRY, CDR2 SYGVKD. The CDR3 DNA reads TGTGCCATCAGTGAGTCGACGGGGGTAGAAAAACTGTTTTTT. Encoded protein: CAISESTGVEKLFF.

In this sample, this clonotype turned up many times. The CDR3: CASSLPAISEAFF. The CDR3 DNA reads as TGTGCCAGCAGCTTGCCAGCTATATCTGAAGCTTTCTTT. The chain combines TRBV5-6 with TRBJ1-1; no firm D call. Trimming took 1 base from V and 6 from J, leaving 10 bases between them. The CDR3 consists of 13 residues. The germline gives CDR1 SGHDT, CDR2 YYEEEE.

This clonotype was counted at least ten times. This chain connects TRBV6-2 or TRBV6-3 to TRBJ2-7; either TRBD1 or TRBD2 may supply D (5 bases each). The CDR3 extends over 15 amino acids. Per germline, CDR1 MNHEY and CDR2 SVGEGT. V was pared by 4 bases and J by 3 bases, with 16 bases between. CDR3 in amino acids: CASSFPERGRYEQYF. DNA of the CDR3: TGTGCCAGCAGTTTCCCAGAGAGGGGCCGCTACGAGCAGTACTTC.

In its sample, this clonotype was seen many times. The CDR3 region is CASGMDPPPGELFF. Here the CDR3 DNA reads TGCGCCAGCGGAATGGACCCACCACCCGGGGAGCTGTTTTTT. The rearrangement links TRBV5-1 to TRBJ2-2; D is ambiguous. The V end was cut by 7 bases, the J end by 6 bases, with 16 bases between. Looked up from germline, CDR1 is SGHRS and CDR2 is YFSETQ. CDR3 length: 14 residues.

This clonotype showed up just a few times. The chain links TRBV6-5 to TRBJ2-7; perhaps D is TRBD1 or TRBD2 (6 bases each). CDR1 MNHEY and CDR2 SVGAGI come from the germline V gene. Trimming removed 2 bases at V and 1 base at J, with 9 bases between. The CDR3 runs to 14 residues. The CDR3 loop is CASSYGGQSYEQYF. The DNA for the CDR3 is TGTGCCAGCAGTTACGGGGGGCAATCCTACGAGCAGTACTTC.

The chain couples TRBV5-6 to TRBJ2-5, with TRBD1 matching 8 bases. From germline, CDR1 is SGHDT and CDR2 YYEEEE. V lost 4 bases, J lost 4 bases, and 9 bases stayed unmatched. This CDR3 comprises 15 residues. The CDR3 region is CASSPVGQGRETQYF. Written as DNA, the CDR3 is TGTGCCAGCAGCCCCGTTGGACAGGGACGAGAGACCCAGTACTTC.

There are many counts of this clonotype. The chain employs TRBV18 and TRBJ2-5; TRBD1 is a possible D gene (6 bases). Germline loops: CDR1 KGHSH, CDR2 LQKENI. V was shortened by 1 base and J by 6 bases, with 6 bases between the two germline ends. There are 12 residues in the CDR3. The CDR3 coding sequence is TGTGCCAGCTCACCACGGGGGCAGACCCAGTACTTC. This translates into CASSPRGQTQYF. Supplemented by reference TRBV18 and TRBJ2-5, the full variable domain reads NAGVMQNPRHLVRRRGQEARLRCSPMKGHSHVYWYRQLPEEGLKFMVYLQKENIIDESGMPKERFSAEFPKEGPSILRIQQVVRGDSAAYFCASSPRGQTQYFGPGTRLLVL.

This clonotype was picked up many times. V gene TRBV6-1 combines with J gene TRBJ2-3; the match to TRBD2 covers 7 bases. The CDR3 extends over 16 amino acids. Germline-derived CDR1 and CDR2 are MNHNS and SASEGT. This chain's CDR3 is CAELPGGDGHTDTQYF. The CDR3, as DNA: TGTGCAGAACTGCCTGGGGGGGACGGGCACACAGATACGCAGTATTTT.

This clonotype was counted ten times or more. The missing conserved phenylalanine or tryptophan at the end of this CDR3 makes a read error likely. The DNA is left out, because the CDR3 cannot be placed on it with certainty; the CDR3 is given as TCRdb lists it. The chain employs TRBV4-3 and TRBJ2-7. From germline, CDR1 is LGHNA and CDR2 YSLEER. Including both end residues, the CDR3 is 8 amino acids long. The CDR3 protein is CASSGRLS.

This clonotype has a count of ten or more. The chain carries TRBV10-3 and TRBJ1-1, with 11 positions matching TRBD1. With 6 bases clipped from V and 1 base from J, the junction kept 1 base outside the gene matches. Looked up from germline, CDR1 is ENHRY and CDR2 is SYGVKD. There are 14 residues in the CDR3. The CDR3 loop is CAIRDRGPNTEAFF. The CDR3 coding sequence is TGTGCCATCAGGGACAGGGGGCCGAACACTGAAGCTTTCTTT.

V is TRBV24-1 and J is TRBJ2-1, with 13 bases that match TRBD2. Per germline, CDR1 KGHDR and CDR2 SFDVKD. The V segment lost 3 bases and the J segment 12 bases; nucleotides outside the gene matches: 10. This CDR3 comprises 16 residues. The chain's CDR3 is CATSDGGLAGMRGQFF. The CDR3 DNA is TGTGCCACCAGTGATGGGGGACTAGCGGGGATGCGCGGGCAGTTCTTC.